These 15 T cell receptor beta chains came from one sample sequenced in a study of T-cell memory formation after mild COVID-19. TCRdb reprocessed the 5' RACE reads with MiXCR, giving one entry per CDR3 protein. The profile covers around 300,000 distinct CDR3 sequences, with roughly an eighth appearing a single time and about 24% taken by the ten largest. Sequences were obtained from PBMCs or a T cell subset sorted from them (not recorded which). These receptor sequences come from a young man who had mild COVID-19 (a few samples of this study predate the infection). Cell type and time point are not known.

This clonotype has at least ten counts. The CDR3 loop is CASSITLASYNEQFF. In DNA, the CDR3 is TGTGCCAGTAGTATCACCCTAGCCTCCTACAATGAGCAGTTCTTC. This chain uses TRBV19 with TRBJ2-1; possibly TRBD2 for D (5 bases). Germline CDR1 LNHDA, CDR2 SQIVND (reference sequence). V was trimmed by 3 bases and J by 0 bases, leaving 9 bases between them. This CDR3 is 15 amino acids long.

The chain couples TRBV6-1 to TRBJ1-5; D unresolved. This CDR3 region has 13 residues. V lost 0 bases, J lost 7 bases, and 7 bases lay in between. Germline CDR1 MNHNS, CDR2 SASEGT. The CDR3 region is CASSEAGRQPQHF. The CDR3 DNA follows: TGTGCCAGCAGTGAAGCCGGCAGACAGCCCCAGCATTTT.

In its sample, this clonotype was seen many times. The J gene is TRBJ2-3, the V gene TRBV6-5, with D perhaps matching TRBD1 or TRBD2 (5 bases each). Trimming removed 8 bases at V and 5 bases at J, with 11 bases between. CDR1 is MNHEY, CDR2 SVGAGI, per germline. The CDR3 runs to 12 residues. Here the CDR3 reads CASGDRRDTQYF. CDR3 in DNA: TGTGCCAGCGGGGACCGACGAGATACGCAGTATTTT.

V gene TRBV9 combines with J gene TRBJ2-5; 8 bases align to TRBD1. This CDR3 contains 16 residues. Germline CDR1 SGDLS, CDR2 YYNGEE. Trimming took 3 bases from V and 4 from J; bases not matched to a gene: 11. The CDR3 region has the DNA TGTGCCAGCAGCGGACCCCAGGGGGCCGGAGGAGAGACCCAGTACTTC. Its protein product is CASSGPQGAGGETQYF.

This clonotype has only a few counts. The rearrangement uses TRBV18 and TRBJ2-5, with D tentatively TRBD2 (5 bases). The V gene lost 2 bases and the J gene lost 7 bases, with 14 bases spanning the gap. Germline CDR1 and CDR2: KGHSH and LQKENI. The CDR3 consists of 14 residues. The CDR3 is CASSPEGLRGTQYF. CDR3 DNA: TGTGCCAGCTCACCAGAAGGGCTTCGGGGGACCCAGTACTTC.

The J gene is TRBJ2-3, the V gene TRBV10-3; D is unclear. V was cut by 2 bases and J by 0 bases, with 15 bases left in between. This CDR3 comprises 17 residues. Germline V gene sequence: CDR1 ENHRY, CDR2 SYGVKD. The CDR3 protein is CAISEPRKGSSTDTQYF. The CDR3 coding sequence is TGTGCCATCAGTGAGCCTCGGAAGGGTTCTAGCACAGATACGCAGTATTTT.

V is TRBV6-1 and J is TRBJ2-4; D is possibly TRBD1 (5 bases). CDR1 and CDR2 (germline): MNHNS, SASEGT. Trimming pared 7 bases from V and 12 bases from J, leaving 16 bases between. This CDR3 is built from 12 residues. DNA for the CDR3: TGTGCCAGCACCCAGGGTTGGGGTGATCAGTACTTC. This gives the protein CASTQGWGDQYF.

This clonotype has a count of ten or more. The gene calls are TRBV5-1 and TRBJ2-5, with D unresolved. The CDR3 has 13 amino acids. The V gene's germline CDR1 is SGHRS and CDR2 YFSETQ. Trimming left V 0 bases short and J 3 bases short, with 6 bases between. CDR3 sequence: CASSLAAEETQYF. CDR3 DNA sequence: TGCGCCAGCAGCTTGGCCGCGGAAGAGACCCAGTACTTC.

This clonotype has more than one count but fewer than ten. The chain recombines TRBV6-2 or TRBV6-3 with TRBJ2-2, with TRBD1 matching 9 bases. This CDR3 has 15 amino acids. With 6 bases clipped from V and 3 bases from J, the junction kept 5 bases outside the gene matches. Germline-derived CDR1 and CDR2 are MNHEY and SVGEGT. As DNA, the CDR3 is TGTGCCAGCAGCGATAGGACAGGGGACACCGGGGAGCTGTTTTTT. Translating it yields CASSDRTGDTGELFF.

The chain joins TRBV5-1 to TRBJ2-2; weak D call: TRBD1 (6 bases). Trimming stripped 5 bases from V and 1 base from J, with 9 bases between. Germline-derived CDR1 and CDR2 are SGHRS and YFSETQ. This CDR3 has 14 residues. DNA for the CDR3: TGCGCCAGCAGTTGGGGACAGAACACCGGGGAGCTGTTTTTT. It codes for CASSWGQNTGELFF.

There are a few counts of this clonotype. The genes are TRBV18 and TRBJ2-5; D may be TRBD1 or TRBD2 (5 bases each). The V and J ends lost 6 bases and 5 bases respectively, with 16 bases between them. CDR3 size: 14 residues. Germline V gene sequence: CDR1 KGHSH, CDR2 LQKENI. Here the CDR3 reads CASSSETWGETQYF. CDR3 DNA: TGTGCCAGCTCCAGCGAGACTTGGGGGGAGACCCAGTACTTC.

The chain recombines TRBV12-3 or TRBV12-4 with TRBJ1-1; 9 bases map to TRBD1. This CDR3 spans 17 amino acids. V lost 6 bases and J lost 0; bases outside the gene matches: 11. In DNA form, the CDR3 reads TGTGCCAGCAGAGCTAGACGGACAGGGGCCGTGAACACTGAAGCTTTCTTT. Translation: CASRARRTGAVNTEAFF.

In its sample, this clonotype was seen a few times. CDR3 region: CASSLEAGRSGYTF. CDR3 bases: TGCGCCAGCAGCTTGGAGGCAGGGAGGTCTGGCTACACCTTC. The rearrangement joins TRBV5-1 to TRBJ1-2, with D perhaps matching TRBD1 (5 bases). The germline CDR1 and CDR2 sequences are SGHRS and YFSETQ. Trimming pared 0 bases from V and 7 bases from J, leaving 13 bases between. The CDR3 covers 14 residues.

The table lists this clonotype with a few counts. J is TRBJ2-7 and V is TRBV4-2; 9 nucleotides line up with TRBD1. The CDR3 contains 15 residues. Trimming removed 0 bases from V and 4 bases from J; junction bases left unmatched: 4. Germline V gene lookup returns CDR1 LGHNA and CDR2 YNFKEQ. The CDR3 sequence: CASSQEQGAYYEQYF. The CDR3 nucleotides read TGTGCCAGCAGCCAAGAACAGGGGGCTTATTACGAGCAGTACTTC.

The V and J genes are TRBV19 and TRBJ2-5, with 8 bases matching TRBD1. Trimming removed 4 bases from V and 2 bases from J; junction bases left unmatched: 3. The germline gives CDR1 LNHDA, CDR2 SQIVND (reference sequence). This CDR3 is built from 14 residues. The CDR3 DNA follows: TGTGCCAGTAGTAACAACAGGGGGCAAGAGACCCAGTACTTC. Amino acid sequence: CASSNNRGQETQYF.